The next 26 T cell receptor beta chains were all read from a single sample in a study of vaccination and CD4 T cells after COVID-19. Treatment denoted: roughly ten-day PBMC culture with coronavirus spike peptide pools or control peptides (ViraFEST assay). No antigen has been assigned to these receptors. The study sequenced cultured CD4+ T cell DNA using the Oncomine TCR Beta short-read assay. Via MiXCR, TCRdb re-called the PCR reads, giving one row per CDR3 protein. The data hold fewer than 20,000 distinct CDR3 sequences, with 53% observed a single time. The sample here was CD4+ T cells from blood, cultured in vitro, taken before SARS-CoV-2 vaccination. The receptors originated from a human donor who had recovered from COVID-19.

This clonotype was recorded once. This chain connects TRBV28 to TRBJ1-4; possibly TRBD1 for D (6 bases). V gave up 7 bases and J gave up 5 bases, with 14 bases separating them. The CDR3 runs to 14 residues. From germline, CDR1 is MDHEN and CDR2 SYDVKM. CDR3 DNA: TGTGCCAGCACCTCACAGGACAGCAATGAAAAACTGTTTTTT. Translated, it gives CASTSQDSNEKLFF.

The V call is TRBV20-1, the J call TRBJ2-3, with D uncertain. The germline V gene has CDR1 DFQATT and CDR2 SNEGSKA (reference sequence). Trimming left V 3 bases short and J 0 bases short, with 7 bases between. CDR3 size: 13 residues. DNA of the CDR3: TGCAGTGCTAGTAAGTCTAGCACAGATACGCAGTATTTT. It codes for CSASKSSTDTQYF.

The J gene is TRBJ2-5, the V gene TRBV20-1; no clear D gene. Germline V CDR1 and CDR2: DFQATT, SNEGSKA (reference sequence). The CDR3 contains 11 residues. V lost 1 base and J 6 bases, leaving 6 bases between the germline ends. This chain's CDR3 is CSARVPQTQYF. DNA of the CDR3: TGCAGTGCTAGAGTCCCCCAGACCCAGTACTTC.

The rearrangement joins TRBV11-2 to TRBJ1-6, with D unresolved. Trimming shortened V by 4 bases and J by 7 bases, and 11 bases separated the two germline ends. This CDR3 region has 14 residues. Germline CDR1 and CDR2: SGHAT and FQNNGV. CDR3: CASSSNLQNSPLHF. CDR3 DNA sequence: TGTGCCAGCAGCTCAAACTTACAGAATTCACCCCTCCACTTT. Full variable domain (rest looked up from reference TRBV11-2 and TRBJ1-6): EAGVAQSPRYKIIEKRQSVAFWCNPISGHATLYWYQQILGQGPKLLIQFQNNGVVDDSQLPKDRFSAERLKGVDSTLKIQPAKLEDSAVYLCASSSNLQNSPLHFGNGTRLTVT.

This chain uses TRBV28 with TRBJ2-4; D unclear. Germline values: CDR1 MDHEN, CDR2 SYDVKM. The CDR3 loop spans 17 amino acids. V was cut by 2 bases and J by 1 base, with 15 bases left in between. The CDR3 bases are TGTGCCAGCAGTTTAGGCGGCCTTAGGAAGGCCAAAAACATTCAGTACTTC. Protein sequence: CASSLGGLRKAKNIQYF.

The V and J genes are TRBV6-1 and TRBJ2-3; D may correspond to TRBD1 or TRBD2 (5 bases each). Germline loops: CDR1 MNHNS, CDR2 SASEGT. This CDR3 region has 15 residues. The V end was cut by 8 bases, the J end by 1 base, with 16 bases between. CDR3 DNA: TGTGCCAGCCAAGGCACCGGGACGGGCACAGATACGCAGTATTTT. This sequence encodes CASQGTGTGTDTQYF.

The rearrangement joins TRBV6-1 to TRBJ2-3; D is unresolved. This CDR3 is built from 12 residues. Trimming shortened V by 7 bases and J by 4 bases, and 9 bases separated the two germline ends. Germline V lookup: CDR1 MNHNS, CDR2 SASEGT. CDR3 nucleotides: TGTGCCAGCACCTACGGTGCAGATACGCAGTATTTT. Residues: CASTYGADTQYF.

The J gene is TRBJ2-5, the V gene TRBV28, with TRBD2 identical over 8 bases. This CDR3 region has 14 residues. CDR1 and CDR2 from the germline V gene are MDHEN and SYDVKM. Losses at the gene ends were 9 bases for V and 4 bases for J; bases not matched to a gene: 10. For the CDR3, the DNA is TGTGCCAGTTCTGCGGGGGGTTGGGGAGAGACCCAGTACTTC. Translated: CASSAGGWGETQYF.

The V and J genes are TRBV20-1 and TRBJ1-4; D gene unclear. Germline CDR1 and CDR2: DFQATT and SNEGSKA (reference sequence). The CDR3 is 14 amino acids. The V end lost 0 bases, the J end lost 4 bases, and 9 bases lay between the germline ends. CDR3 in amino acids: CSAREDGDNEKLFF. The DNA of the CDR3 is TGCAGTGCTAGAGAGGACGGGGATAATGAAAAACTGTTTTTT.

The J gene is TRBJ2-3, the V gene TRBV28, with D perhaps TRBD2 (6 bases). The CDR3 is 15 residues long. V was pared by 6 bases and J by 0 bases, with 13 bases between. The germline gives CDR1 MDHEN, CDR2 SYDVKM. The DNA for the CDR3 is TGTGCCAGCAGCCAGAGCGGGCCTAGCACAGATACGCAGTATTTT. Protein sequence: CASSQSGPSTDTQYF.

This clonotype has only a few counts. This chain connects TRBV9 to TRBJ1-3, with D unresolved. Trimming shortened V by 1 base and J by 0 bases, and 11 bases separated the two germline ends. Germline V gene data show CDR1 as SGDLS and CDR2 as YYNGEE. The CDR3 spans 16 residues. This CDR3 is CASSVRGESSGNTIYF. CDR3 DNA: TGTGCCAGCAGCGTACGTGGCGAAAGCTCTGGAAACACCATATATTTT.

In this sample, this clonotype turned up a few times. The chain employs TRBV7-9 and TRBJ2-3; TRBD2 is a possible D gene (6 bases). This CDR3 is 16 amino acids long. Trimming stripped 3 bases from V and 0 bases from J, with 13 bases between. CDR1 SEHNR and CDR2 FQNEAQ come from the germline V gene (reference sequence). The CDR3 loop is CASSLSSGTSTDTQYF. The DNA of the CDR3 is TGTGCCAGCAGCTTGTCTTCCGGGACTAGCACAGATACGCAGTATTTT. The full variable domain, completed using reference TRBV7-9 and TRBJ2-3, is DTGVSQNPRHKITKRGQNVTFRCDPISEHNRLYWYRQTLGQGPEFLTYFQNEAQLEKSRLLSDRFSAERPKGSFSTLEIQRTEQGDSAMYLCASSLSSGTSTDTQYFGPGTRLTVL.

This chain connects TRBV5-4 to TRBJ2-7; weak D call: TRBD1 (8 bases). The CDR3 covers 13 residues. The germline gives CDR1 SGHNT, CDR2 YYREEE (reference sequence). Trimming stripped 3 bases from V and 9 bases from J, with 16 bases between. The CDR3 reads CASSSQGGWVQYF. DNA for the CDR3: TGTGCCAGCAGCTCACAGGGGGGGTGGGTGCAGTACTTC.

The rearrangement joins TRBV10-3 to TRBJ1-3; D might be TRBD1 (5 bases). This CDR3 region has 17 residues. Germline CDR1 reads ENHRY; CDR2 reads SYGVKD. V was cut by 4 bases and J by 0 bases, with 16 bases left in between. CDR3 sequence (DNA): TGTGCCATCAGTGCGGGGCGGTCAGGGCTCTCTGGAAACACCATATATTTT. Its protein product is CAISAGRSGLSGNTIYF.

The chain carries TRBV12-3 or TRBV12-4 and TRBJ2-5; 8 bases line up with TRBD2. V was pared by 7 bases and J by 5 bases, with 15 bases of the junction left unmatched. The CDR3 contains 16 residues. CDR3 loop: CASIPGGAGEGETQYF. The CDR3 DNA is TGTGCCAGCATTCCCGGGGGAGCGGGAGAGGGGGAGACCCAGTACTTC.

This clonotype was counted only a few times. This chain's CDR3 is CATSDPGQGGQPQHF. In DNA, the CDR3 is TGTGCCACCAGTGACCCCGGACAGGGTGGTCAGCCCCAGCATTTT. The V and J genes are TRBV24-1 and TRBJ1-5; the match to TRBD1 covers 8 bases. V trimming: 4 bases; J trimming: 6 bases; junction bases outside the gene matches: 7. The CDR3 spans 15 residues. CDR1 and CDR2 from the germline V gene are KGHDR and SFDVKD.

This clonotype came up a few times. The rearrangement joins TRBV19 to TRBJ2-7; 8 nucleotides agree with TRBD1. This CDR3 region has 15 residues. Germline trimming cut 6 bases from V and 1 base from J; bases unmatched to any gene: 8. The germline gives CDR1 LNHDA, CDR2 SQIVND (reference sequence). CDR3 DNA sequence: TGTGCCAGTAGAGGGCGGACAGGGAGTTCCTACGAGCAGTACTTC. It translates to CASRGRTGSSYEQYF.

V is TRBV20-1 and J is TRBJ2-7, with 9 positions matching TRBD1. The V gene's germline CDR1 is DFQATT and CDR2 SNEGSKA (reference sequence). The CDR3 is 14 amino acids. Trimming at V came to 7 bases and at J to 3 bases, leaving 10 bases not matched to a gene. CDR3 protein: CSVPTGTGRYEQYF. CDR3 nucleotides: TGCAGTGTCCCGACCGGGACAGGGCGCTACGAGCAGTACTTC.

V usage is TRBV20-1 and J usage is TRBJ2-5; D may match TRBD1 or TRBD2 (5 bases each). Per germline, CDR1 DFQATT and CDR2 SNEGSKA (reference sequence). CDR3 length: 17 amino acids. The V end was cut by 3 bases, the J end by 0 bases, with 20 bases between. The CDR3 reads CSASSVGVSADQETQYF. The CDR3 coding sequence is TGCAGTGCTAGTAGTGTAGGGGTTTCAGCGGACCAAGAGACCCAGTACTTC.

The rearrangement uses TRBV20-1 and TRBJ1-1; TRBD1 is a possible D gene (6 bases). The CDR3 length is 16 residues. CDR1 and CDR2 from the germline V gene are DFQATT and SNEGSKA (reference sequence). V was shortened by 1 base and J by 0 bases, with 15 bases between the two germline ends. Here the CDR3 reads CSARAGNRAMNTEAFF. The DNA of the CDR3 is TGCAGTGCTAGAGCGGGAAACAGGGCCATGAACACTGAAGCTTTCTTT.

The rearrangement joins TRBV20-1 to TRBJ2-1, with 9 bases fitting TRBD2. Germline V gene lookup returns CDR1 DFQATT and CDR2 SNEGSKA (reference sequence). The CDR3 length is 11 residues. Losses at the gene ends were 4 bases for V and 9 bases for J; bases not matched to a gene: 1. CDR3 residues: CSATLAGEQFF. CDR3 DNA sequence: TGCAGTGCTACACTAGCGGGTGAGCAGTTCTTC.

The chain joins TRBV20-1 to TRBJ2-7; tentative D call: TRBD1 (6 bases). V was clipped by 1 base and J by 2 bases, with 21 bases between them. Germline loops: CDR1 DFQATT, CDR2 SNEGSKA (reference sequence). This CDR3 is built from 17 residues. This CDR3 is CSARGILGDRRTYEQYF. CDR3 sequence (DNA): TGCAGTGCTAGAGGTATTTTAGGAGACAGGAGAACCTACGAGCAGTACTTC.

This chain joins TRBV20-1 and TRBJ2-2, with 8 bases matching TRBD1. J was trimmed by 3 bases and V by 0 bases; bases with no gene match: 6. There are 16 residues in the CDR3. CDR1 is DFQATT, CDR2 SNEGSKA, per germline (reference sequence). The CDR3 DNA reads TGCAGTGCTAGAGATGAGGAGACAGGGGACACCGGGGAGCTGTTTTTT. This translates into CSARDEETGDTGELFF.

V and J are TRBV5-6 and TRBJ1-2; 11 bases are shared with TRBD1. After removal of 4 bases from V and 3 bases from J, the junction contained 5 bases not matched to a gene. From germline, CDR1 is SGHDT and CDR2 YYEEEE. The CDR3 is 15 amino acids. The CDR3 sequence is CASSPRDRGYYGYTF. As DNA, the CDR3 is TGTGCCAGCAGCCCACGGGACAGGGGGTACTATGGCTACACCTTC.

The V call is TRBV10-3, the J call TRBJ2-5; no firm D call. The CDR3 totals 13 residues. Germline loops: CDR1 ENHRY, CDR2 SYGVKD. Deletions cut 3 bases from V and 5 bases from J, with 10 bases between. The CDR3 region is CAISDFADETQYF. CDR3 nucleotides: TGTGCCATCAGTGACTTTGCAGATGAGACCCAGTACTTC.

The CDR3 DNA follows: TGTGCCAGCGGGCCTGTTTTGAACACTGAAGCTTTCTTT. Translation gives CASGPVLNTEAFF. V and J are TRBV6-2 or TRBV6-3 and TRBJ1-1; D gene unclear. Trimming took off 8 bases at V and 0 bases at J, with 10 bases between the two ends. CDR3 length equals 13 residues. Per the germline V gene, CDR1 is MNHEY and CDR2 is SVGEGT.